Listed here are 12 T cell receptor beta chains from one sample, sequenced in a study of blood T cell repertoires in COVID-19. Repertoires were generated with immunoSEQ multiplex PCR, while TCRdb's copy carries only in-frame clones and drops some. This table has roughly 410,000 clones, roughly 86% appearing once. Sequencing was done on a sample of peripheral blood. Receptors originate from a woman aged 60 to 75 with COVID-19, enrolled during active disease.

The chain links TRBV11-2 to TRBJ1-5; perhaps TRBD1 as D (5 bases). CDR1 and CDR2 (germline): SGHAT, FQNNGV. CDR3 length: 16 amino acids. V gave up 1 base and J gave up 3 bases, with 13 bases separating them. The CDR3 region has the DNA TGTGCCAGCAGCTTAGCTGTCGGGGGGTCCAATCAGCCCCAGCATTTT. It encodes CASSLAVGGSNQPQHF. The variable domain in full, with the rest retrieved from reference TRBV11-2 and TRBJ1-5, is EAGVAQSPRYKIIEKRQSVAFWCNPISGHATLYWYQQILGQGPKLLIQFQNNGVVDDSQLPKDRFSAERLKGVDSTLKIQPAKLEDSAVYLCASSLAVGGSNQPQHFGDGTRLSIL.

Written as DNA, the CDR3 is TGTGCCAGCAGCTTAGCCCTCCCGGAGGGGGGGTGGAATCAGCCCCAGCATTTT. Protein product: CASSLALPEGGWNQPQHF. This chain joins TRBV7-8 and TRBJ1-5; perhaps TRBD1 as D (6 bases). With 0 bases removed from V and 4 bases from J, the gap between germline ends came to 19 bases. The CDR3 sequence is 18 residues long. Germline-derived CDR1 and CDR2 are SGHVS and FQNEAQ.

The chain links TRBV2 to TRBJ1-2; 9 nucleotides agree with TRBD1. The germline V gene has CDR1 SNHLY and CDR2 FYNNEI. The CDR3 is made up of 15 amino acids. Trimming removed 8 bases from V and 4 bases from J; junction bases left unmatched: 11. The CDR3 spells CASLLTGGDSYGYTF. CDR3 nucleotide sequence: TGTGCCAGCCTCTTAACAGGGGGCGATAGCTATGGCTACACCTTC.

The chain employs TRBV29-1 and TRBJ2-5, with D perhaps TRBD2 (6 bases). CDR3 size: 14 residues. V lost 3 bases and J lost 5, with 16 bases in between. In germline, CDR1 is SQVTM, CDR2 ANQGSEA. The CDR3 DNA is TGCAGCGTTGATCCCGGCAGGAGCGGGGAGACCCAGTACTTC. Encoded protein: CSVDPGRSGETQYF.

The chain recombines TRBV6-5 with TRBJ2-7, with 7 bases fitting TRBD2. Germline V lookup: CDR1 MNHEY, CDR2 SVGAGI. The ends lost 8 bases at V and 3 bases at J; junction bases unmatched: 1. This CDR3 comprises 11 residues. Here the CDR3 reads CASGGDYEQYF. CDR3 in DNA: TGTGCCAGCGGGGGGGACTACGAGCAGTACTTC.

The V gene is TRBV6-5, the J gene TRBJ2-7, with D possibly being TRBD1 (6 bases). V gave up 7 bases and J gave up 9 bases, with 13 bases separating them. Germline CDR1 MNHEY, CDR2 SVGAGI. This CDR3 spans 11 amino acids. The CDR3 region is CASTPGVWQYF. The CDR3, as DNA: TGTGCCAGCACCCCAGGGGTTTGGCAGTACTTC.

This chain links TRBV5-1 with TRBJ1-2; 7 bases fit TRBD1. Looked up from germline, CDR1 is SGHRS and CDR2 is YFSETQ. The CDR3 consists of 15 residues. J was trimmed by 5 bases and V by 2 bases; bases with no gene match: 9. The chain's CDR3 is CASSLSGQGEYGYTF. CDR3 DNA: TGCGCCAGCAGCTTAAGTGGTCAGGGGGAATATGGCTACACCTTC.

V and J are TRBV3-1 (or the pseudogene TRBV3-2) and TRBJ2-2; D gene ambiguous. The ends were cut back, 2 bases at V and 3 bases at J, with 7 bases in the middle. The CDR3 consists of 14 residues. Looked up from germline, CDR1 is LGHDT and CDR2 is YNNKEL (reference sequence). CDR3 in amino acids: CASSQWSDTGELFF. CDR3 coding DNA: TGTGCCAGCAGCCAATGGTCGGACACCGGGGAGCTGTTTTTT.

The gene calls are TRBV6-4 and TRBJ1-2; TRBD1 is a possible D gene (6 bases). CDR1 and CDR2 (germline): MRHNA, SNTAGT. V gave up 5 bases and J gave up 6 bases, with 19 bases separating them. The CDR3 sequence is 15 residues long. As DNA, the CDR3 is TGTGCCAGCAGTCAAAATCCGGGACAACCGGATGGCTACACCTTC. Protein product: CASSQNPGQPDGYTF.

The genes are TRBV19 and TRBJ1-5; 9 bases are shared with TRBD1. CDR3 size: 16 residues. Germline V gene data show CDR1 as LNHDA and CDR2 as SQIVND (reference sequence). Trimming at V came to 4 bases and at J to 3 bases, leaving 7 bases not matched to a gene. In DNA form, the CDR3 reads TGTGCCAGTAGTAACCCCACAGGGGGCGTCAATCAGCCCCAGCATTTT. It specifies CASSNPTGGVNQPQHF.

This clone was counted between two and nine times. This chain connects TRBV10-1 to TRBJ1-6; tentative D call: TRBD1 (5 bases). Trimming stripped 2 bases from V and 14 bases from J, with 13 bases between. This CDR3 contains 13 residues. Germline V gene sequence: CDR1 WNHNN, CDR2 SYGVQD (reference sequence). In DNA form, the CDR3 reads TGCGCCAGCAGTGAGCAGGGACTCCGAACCCTCCACTTT. Its protein product is CASSEQGLRTLHF.

About this clone: The sample contains more than one DNA sequence encoding this CDR3. The V and J genes are TRBV7-9 and TRBJ1-6; D is perhaps TRBD1 (5 bases). CDR1 and CDR2 from the germline V gene are SEHNR and FQNEAQ (reference sequence). V lost 1 base and J lost 7, with 5 bases in between. This CDR3 contains 13 residues. The CDR3 here is CASSLGQNSPLHF. For the CDR3, the DNA is TGTGCCAGCAGCTTAGGACAGAATTCACCCCTCCACTTT.